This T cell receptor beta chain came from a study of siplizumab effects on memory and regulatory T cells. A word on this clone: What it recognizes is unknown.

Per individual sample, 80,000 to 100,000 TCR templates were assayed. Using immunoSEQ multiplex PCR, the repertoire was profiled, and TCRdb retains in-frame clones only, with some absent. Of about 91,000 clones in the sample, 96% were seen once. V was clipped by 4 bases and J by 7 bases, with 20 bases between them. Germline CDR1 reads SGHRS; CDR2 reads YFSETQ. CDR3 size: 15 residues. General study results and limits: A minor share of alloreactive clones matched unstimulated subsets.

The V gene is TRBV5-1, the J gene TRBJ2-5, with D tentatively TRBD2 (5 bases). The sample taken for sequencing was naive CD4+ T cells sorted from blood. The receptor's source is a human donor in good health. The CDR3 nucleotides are TGCGCCAGCAGCCCCGGATCGTCGAGGGAAGGGACCCAGTACTTC. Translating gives CASSPGSSREGTQYF.